This TCR beta chain was recorded in a study of siplizumab effects on memory and regulatory T cells. Overall study findings and caveats: Memory cells seemed less diverse than naive T cells, which seemed major alloresponse contributors.

Of note for this clone: Its antigen is undetermined.

Germline V gene data show CDR1 as SGHDT and CDR2 as YYEEEE. The CDR3 totals 14 residues. Trimming removed 2 bases from V and 9 bases from J; junction bases left unmatched: 6. Each sample had around 99,000 TCR templates assayed. The repertoire was sequenced with immunoSEQ multiplex PCR; TCRdb's copy has only in-frame clones and lacks some. Seen here are approximately 98,000 clones, over 90% observed once, and the top ten hold about 1.5%. The sequenced sample was non-Treg CD4+ T cells sorted from blood. The chain couples TRBV5-6 to TRBJ2-1; 9 nucleotides match TRBD2. The TCR comes from a human donor in good health. DNA for the CDR3: TGTGCCAGCAGCTTTGCGGGAGCGGGAGGTGAGCAGTTCTTC. This codes for CASSFAGAGGEQFF.